This T cell receptor (beta chain) was sequenced for a study of blood T cell repertoires in COVID-19. This CDR3 has 14 residues. V lost 8 bases, J lost 0 bases, and 5 bases stayed unmatched. Germline V gene data show CDR1 as SNHLY and CDR2 as FYNNEI. The assay was immunoSEQ multiplex PCR, and TCRdb's table has in-frame clones only and misses some. The sample consists of about 150,000 clones, over 80% of them appearing once. Sequencing was done on a sample of peripheral blood. The sequence came from a woman aged 55-70 years with acute or convalescent COVID-19. The chain joins TRBV2 to TRBJ2-3; 7 bases fit TRBD2. CDR3 loop: CASGGGLSTDTQYF. Here the CDR3 DNA reads TGTGCCAGCGGCGGGGGACTTAGCACAGATACGCAGTATTTT.